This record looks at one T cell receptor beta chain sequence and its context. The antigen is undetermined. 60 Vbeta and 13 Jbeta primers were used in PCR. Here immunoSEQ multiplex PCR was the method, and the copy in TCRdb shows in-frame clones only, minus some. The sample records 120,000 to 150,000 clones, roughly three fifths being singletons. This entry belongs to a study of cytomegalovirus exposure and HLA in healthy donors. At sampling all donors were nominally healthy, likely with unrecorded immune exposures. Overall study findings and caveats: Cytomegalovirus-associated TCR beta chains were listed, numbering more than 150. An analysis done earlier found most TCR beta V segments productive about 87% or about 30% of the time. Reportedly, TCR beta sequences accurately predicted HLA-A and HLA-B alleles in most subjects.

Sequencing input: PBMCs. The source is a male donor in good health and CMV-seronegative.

The CDR3 sequence is CASSEGRRGQYF. DNA for the CDR3: TGTGCCAGCAGTGAAGGGAGGCGGGGGCAGTATTTT. The V call is TRBV6-1, the J call TRBJ2-3, with D perhaps matching TRBD2 (6 bases). V was cut by 1 base and J by 11 bases, with 10 bases left in between. There are 12 residues in the CDR3. Germline V lookup: CDR1 MNHNS, CDR2 SASEGT.